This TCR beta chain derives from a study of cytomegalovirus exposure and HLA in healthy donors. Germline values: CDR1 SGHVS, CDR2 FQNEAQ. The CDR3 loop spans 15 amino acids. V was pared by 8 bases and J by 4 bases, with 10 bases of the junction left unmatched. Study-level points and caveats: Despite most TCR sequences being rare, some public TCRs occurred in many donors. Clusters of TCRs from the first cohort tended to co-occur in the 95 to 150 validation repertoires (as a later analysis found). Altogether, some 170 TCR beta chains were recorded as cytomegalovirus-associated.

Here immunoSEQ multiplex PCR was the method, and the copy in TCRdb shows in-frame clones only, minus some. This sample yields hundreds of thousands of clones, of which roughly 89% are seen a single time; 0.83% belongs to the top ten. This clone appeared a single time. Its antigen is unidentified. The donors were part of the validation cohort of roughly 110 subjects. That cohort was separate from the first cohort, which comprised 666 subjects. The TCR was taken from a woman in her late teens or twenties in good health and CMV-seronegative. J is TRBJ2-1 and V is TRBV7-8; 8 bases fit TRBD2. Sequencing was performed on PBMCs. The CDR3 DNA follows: TGTGCCAGCGTATTTAGCGGGGCGGGGTACAATGAGCAGTTCTTC. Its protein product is CASVFSGAGYNEQFF.